These 22 T cell receptor beta chains originate from one sample sequenced in a study of control samples from healthy donors and cancer patients. Measured with immunoSEQ multiplex PCR; TCRdb has only the in-frame clones, and not every one. The sample consists of 350,000 to 450,000 clones, around 90% of them appearing once. The sample was PBMCs. The receptors here all came from a man aged 35 to 55 with head and neck cancer.

V usage is TRBV6-5 and J usage is TRBJ2-7, with D maybe TRBD1 (5 bases). Trimming removed 2 bases from V and 0 bases from J, with 8 bases in between. CDR3 length equals 14 residues. Germline V lookup: CDR1 MNHEY, CDR2 SVGAGI. The CDR3 sequence: CASSYGADSYEQYF. The DNA for the CDR3 is TGTGCCAGCAGTTACGGGGCTGACTCCTACGAGCAGTACTTC.

The gene calls are TRBV19 and TRBJ1-5; weak D call: TRBD1 (5 bases). Germline CDR1 is LNHDA and CDR2 is SQIVND (reference sequence). The CDR3 contains 15 residues. V dropped 3 bases and J dropped 1 base, with 10 bases sitting between them. As DNA, the CDR3 is TGTGCCAGTAGTATCCCGACAGAAAGCAATCAGCCCCAGCATTTT. This translates into CASSIPTESNQPQHF.

V is TRBV20-1 and J is TRBJ2-1; the match to TRBD2 covers 10 bases. The CDR3 extends over 20 amino acids. Germline V CDR1 and CDR2: DFQATT, SNEGSKA (reference sequence). After removal of 3 bases from V and 4 bases from J, the junction contained 21 bases not matched to a gene. This CDR3 reads CSASGAGAAAGGPRYNEQFF. In nucleotides, the CDR3 is TGCAGTGCTAGTGGGGCCGGGGCAGCAGCGGGAGGGCCGCGGTACAATGAGCAGTTCTTC.

The chain employs TRBV20-1 and TRBJ1-6; TRBD1 matches at 10 bases. Per the germline V gene, CDR1 is DFQATT and CDR2 is SNEGSKA (reference sequence). V lost 3 bases, J lost 10 bases, and 12 bases stayed unmatched. The CDR3 has 16 amino acids. CDR3 in DNA: TGCAGTGCTAGTGATTTATCGACAGGGGGCAGGTCACCCCTCCACTTT. Its protein is CSASDLSTGGRSPLHF.

The genes are TRBV6-4 and TRBJ2-2; D ambiguous. The CDR3 has 14 residues. Trimming stripped 5 bases from V and 5 bases from J, with 12 bases between. CDR1 and CDR2 from the germline V gene are MRHNA and SNTAGT. CDR3 loop: CASSLIGWTGELFF. The CDR3 coding sequence is TGTGCCAGCAGTTTGATAGGTTGGACCGGGGAGCTGTTTTTT.

The chain is built from TRBV19 and TRBJ1-1, with D uncertain. Trimming took 10 bases from V and 11 from J, leaving 20 bases between them. The germline V gene has CDR1 LNHDA and CDR2 SQIVND (reference sequence). The CDR3 consists of 12 residues. The CDR3 nucleotides are TGTGCCACCAGGTCCCCCCCAGAGTCGGCTTTCTTT. This encodes CATRSPPESAFF.

The chain links TRBV19 to TRBJ2-7; the match to TRBD1 covers 9 bases. Trimming removed 4 bases from V and 4 bases from J; junction bases left unmatched: 2. Germline lookup yields CDR1 LNHDA and CDR2 SQIVND (reference sequence). This CDR3 has 13 residues. The DNA for the CDR3 is TGTGCCAGTAGTACGGACAGGGGATACGAGCAGTACTTC. Translating it yields CASSTDRGYEQYF.

This rearrangement joins TRBV18 to TRBJ1-4; 9 bases are a match to TRBD1. This CDR3 has 16 amino acids. With V trimmed by 6 bases and J by 5 bases, 10 bases remained unmatched. CDR1 and CDR2 from the germline V gene are KGHSH and LQKENI. In DNA, the CDR3 is TGTGCCAGCTCTATGACCCGGACAGGGGAAAATGAAAAACTGTTTTTT. It codes for CASSMTRTGENEKLFF. The full variable domain, completed using reference TRBV18 and TRBJ1-4, is NAGVMQNPRHLVRRRGQEARLRCSPMKGHSHVYWYRQLPEEGLKFMVYLQKENIIDESGMPKERFSAEFPKEGPSILRIQQVVRGDSAAYFCASSMTRTGENEKLFFGSGTQLSVL.

This clone came up once. This chain uses TRBV7-2 with TRBJ2-7; no definite D call. CDR3 length: 13 amino acids. Trimming cost V 4 bases and J 4 bases, with 11 bases left between them. Germline V gene lookup returns CDR1 SGHTA and CDR2 FQGNSA. The DNA of the CDR3 is TGTGCCAGCAGCTCAAAGTTGGGTTACGAGCAGTACTTC. This translates into CASSSKLGYEQYF.

This clone came up once. The V and J genes are TRBV28 and TRBJ2-4; 9 nucleotides match TRBD1. This CDR3 spans 14 amino acids. The trim removed 6 bases at V and 7 bases at J, leaving 7 bases unmatched. The germline V gene has CDR1 MDHEN and CDR2 SYDVKM. Written as DNA, the CDR3 is TGTGCCAGCAGCTATATTGGACAGGGGAACATTCAGTACTTC. This encodes CASSYIGQGNIQYF.

This chain uses TRBV3-1 (or the pseudogene TRBV3-2) with TRBJ2-1; 7 bases agree with TRBD2. After removal of 3 bases from V and 5 bases from J, the junction contained 10 bases not matched to a gene. The CDR3 covers 16 residues. Germline-derived CDR1 and CDR2 are LGHDT and YNNKEL (reference sequence). The CDR3 loop reads CASSHLSLAEDNEQFF. The CDR3 DNA sequence: TGTGCCAGCAGCCACCTGTCGCTAGCGGAAGACAATGAGCAGTTCTTC.

This chain joins TRBV7-9 and TRBJ1-2; possible D gene TRBD1, 6 bases. Deletions cut 8 bases from V and 6 bases from J, with 28 bases between. In germline, CDR1 is SEHNR, CDR2 FQNEAQ (reference sequence). The CDR3 length is 17 residues. Written as DNA, the CDR3 is TGTGCCAGCGATAGGGGGATTGCGACAGGAGATCGACATGGCTACACCTTC. This gives the protein CASDRGIATGDRHGYTF. The whole variable domain, filled in from reference TRBV7-9 and TRBJ1-2, reads DTGVSQNPRHKITKRGQNVTFRCDPISEHNRLYWYRQTLGQGPEFLTYFQNEAQLEKSRLLSDRFSAERPKGSFSTLEIQRTEQGDSAMYLCASDRGIATGDRHGYTFGSGTRLTVV.

The chain recombines TRBV4-1 with TRBJ2-3; 7 nucleotides agree with TRBD1. This CDR3 is built from 17 residues. The ends lost 0 bases at V and 0 bases at J; junction bases unmatched: 6. CDR1 MGHRA and CDR2 YSYEKL come from the germline V gene. CDR3 residues: CASSQDNRGPSTDTQYF. The CDR3 bases are TGCGCCAGCAGCCAAGACAACAGGGGCCCCAGCACAGATACGCAGTATTTT.

The rearrangement links TRBV11-2 to TRBJ2-7; no firm D call. Germline values: CDR1 SGHAT, CDR2 FQNNGV. V was clipped by 0 bases and J by 0 bases, with 18 bases between them. The CDR3 totals 18 residues. This CDR3 reads CASSLDPPAPSYSYEQYF. DNA of the CDR3: TGTGCCAGCAGCTTAGATCCCCCCGCACCTAGTTACTCCTACGAGCAGTACTTC.

The gene calls are TRBV19 and TRBJ2-1; D may be TRBD1 (6 bases). Trimming left V 7 bases short and J 4 bases short, with 14 bases between. The CDR3 extends over 14 amino acids. Germline assignment: CDR1 LNHDA and CDR2 SQIVND (reference sequence). The CDR3 protein is CASTGTSEYNEQFF. DNA for the CDR3: TGTGCCAGTACCGGGACAAGCGAATACAATGAGCAGTTCTTC. Using reference TRBV19 and TRBJ2-1 for the parts outside the CDR3, the full variable domain is DGGITQSPKYLFRKEGQNVTLSCEQNLNHDAMYWYRQDPGQGLRLIYYSQIVNDFQKGDIAEGYSVSREKKESFPLTVTSAQKNPTAFYLCASTGTSEYNEQFFGPGTRLTVL.

Of note for this clone: Distinct nucleotide sequences in the sample also encode this CDR3. The rearrangement uses TRBV18 and TRBJ1-1; no reliable D call. V lost 0 bases and J 3 bases, leaving 5 bases between the germline ends. CDR1 and CDR2 from the germline V gene are KGHSH and LQKENI. The CDR3 is 13 amino acids. CDR3 region: CASSPPGDTEAFF. CDR3 in DNA: TGTGCCAGCTCACCACCGGGAGACACTGAAGCTTTCTTT.

This chain links TRBV12-3 or TRBV12-4 with TRBJ2-3; 8 bases are shared with TRBD1. Trimming removed 5 bases from V and 6 bases from J; junction bases left unmatched: 4. The CDR3 spans 13 residues. The CDR3 DNA reads as TGTGCCAGCAGTCCAAGACAGGGGGATACGCAGTATTTT. Translated: CASSPRQGDTQYF.

This clone was detected once. DNA for the CDR3: TGTGCCAGCAGCGTAGAAGAAGGGGGGGGTCGAACACCCCTCCACTTT. Translation: CASSVEEGGGRTPLHF. The chain combines TRBV9 with TRBJ1-6; D possibly corresponds to TRBD1 (6 bases). The CDR3 sequence is 16 residues long. Germline V CDR1 and CDR2: SGDLS, YYNGEE. Deletions cut 0 bases from V and 11 bases from J, with 18 bases between. Filled out from reference TRBV9 and TRBJ1-6, the complete variable domain reads DSGVTQTPKHLITATGQRVTLRCSPRSGDLSVYWYQQSLDQGLQFLIQYYNGEERAKGNILERFSAQQFPDLHSELNLSSLELGDSALYFCASSVEEGGGRTPLHFGNGTRLTVT.

This clone showed up just once. The J gene is TRBJ2-3, the V gene TRBV28; 12 positions agree with TRBD2. With V trimmed by 3 bases and J by 2 bases, 12 bases remained unmatched. Per germline, CDR1 MDHEN and CDR2 SYDVKM. The CDR3 totals 19 residues. CDR3 sequence (DNA): TGTGCCAGCAGTTTTTCCTCTCGACTAGCGGGAGCCTACACAGATACGCAGTATTTT. It codes for CASSFSSRLAGAYTDTQYF.

V is TRBV28 and J is TRBJ1-2; 8 bases agree with TRBD1. There are 13 residues in the CDR3. The germline CDR1 and CDR2 sequences are MDHEN and SYDVKM. V dropped 6 bases and J dropped 2; count of bases not matched to a gene: 2. CDR3 residues: CASRGTGNYGYTF. The CDR3 DNA sequence: TGTGCCAGCAGAGGGACAGGAAACTATGGCTACACCTTC.

The chain recombines TRBV27 with TRBJ2-4, with TRBD1 matching over 8 bases. CDR3 size: 20 residues. Per the germline V gene, CDR1 is MNHEY and CDR2 is SMNVEV (reference sequence). V dropped 1 base and J dropped 0; count of bases not matched to a gene: 14. The CDR3 is CASSLFGRTGLLLAKNIQYF. CDR3 in DNA: TGTGCCAGCAGTTTATTTGGTCGGACAGGGCTCTTGTTAGCCAAAAACATTCAGTACTTC.

This rearrangement joins TRBV6-6 to TRBJ1-2, with 7 positions matching TRBD1. CDR1 and CDR2 from the germline V gene are MNHNY and SVGAGI (reference sequence). The CDR3 is 13 amino acids. Germline trimming cut 2 bases from V and 3 bases from J; bases unmatched to any gene: 0. The CDR3 DNA reads TGTGCCAGCAGTTACAGGGGGCACTATGGCTACACCTTC. This sequence encodes CASSYRGHYGYTF.